A selection of T cell receptor beta chains follows, all from one sample in a study of shared clonotypes between healthy human individuals. Sequencing used immunoSEQ multiplex PCR; TCRdb keeps in-frame clones, though not all of them. The sample includes 800,000 to 950,000 clones, around 96% of them seen just once. Material for sequencing was naive CD8+ T cells sorted from blood. Receptor source: a young man in good health. CDR3s include the opening cysteine and the closing phenylalanine or tryptophan.

j_gene	v_gene	CDR3aa
TRBJ2-1	TRBV11-2	CASSSRGQGPYNEQFF
TRBJ2-5	TRBV13	CASSSRTGQETQYF
TRBJ1-5	TRBV19	CASSIPHDRVRSQPQHF
TRBJ1-5	TRBV6-5	CASSQAHNQPQHF
TRBJ2-6	TRBV4-1	CASSQDDETVFSGANVLTF
TRBJ1-5	TRBV27	CASFPAGGSNQPQHF
TRBJ2-1	TRBV7-7	CASSRGLAGANEQFF
TRBJ2-1	TRBV18	CASSSTGDPTSSYNEQFF
TRBJ2-1	TRBV27	CASSLGQDHYNEQFF
TRBJ2-7	TRBV5-6	CASSLGAGVGAEQYF
TRBJ2-7	TRBV9	CASSVLLAGDEQYF
TRBJ2-2	TRBV7-3	CASSHGTSGNTGELFF
TRBJ2-2	TRBV9	CARYQRESGELFF
TRBJ1-2	TRBV28	CASSLRGQNGYTF
TRBJ2-7	TRBV5-1	CASSRAMEGLASYEQYF
TRBJ2-1	TRBV30	CAWSGLAGVSYNEQFF
TRBJ2-2	TRBV6-4	CASSVGGTGELFF
TRBJ2-5	TRBV5-6	CASSLVTGRETQYF
TRBJ2-2	TRBV27	CASSDRQDNTGELFF
TRBJ1-5	TRBV4-1	CASCEQTGLNQPQHF
TRBJ1-3	TRBV9	CASSGGGQALGNTIYF
TRBJ2-3	TRBV5-1	CASSVRDDTDTQYF
TRBJ2-2	TRBV7-6	CASSTRDLAGGAGELFF
TRBJ2-6	TRBV11-2	CASSLDWGSGANVLTF
TRBJ1-1	TRBV7-9	CASSFREGTGEDTEAFF
TRBJ2-2	TRBV27	CASTAGTANTGELFF
TRBJ2-1	TRBV29-1	CSVEGRATPFVDNEQFF
TRBJ2-7	TRBV7-8	CASSQTPGLAGVSEQYF
TRBJ2-2	TRBV9	CASSRGRSPGSTNTGELFF
TRBJ2-3	TRBV28	CASSSPTGMTSGRTDTQYF
TRBJ2-7	TRBV28	CASSFRLGNYEQYF
TRBJ2-3	TRBV27	CASSAPAGAGTDTQYF
TRBJ1-2	TRBV7-2	CASNTKKQEFNYGYTF
TRBJ2-4	TRBV4-1	CASSQDLAGGNIQYF
TRBJ2-7	TRBV6-5	CASSIATPYEQYF
TRBJ2-7	TRBV7-9	CASSLAPLGTSYEQYF
TRBJ2-7	TRBV27	CASSYITGSGEQYF
TRBJ2-1	TRBV5-4	CASSPGEGGYNEQFF
TRBJ2-7	TRBV7-2	CASSSPTSVSYEQYF
TRBJ2-7	TRBV7-9	CASSSGRPTEQYF
TRBJ2-1	TRBV7-9	CASSQDRGGDEQFF
TRBJ2-3	TRBV7-3	CASSLGVVGWTDTQYF
TRBJ2-2	TRBV14	CASSQNLPGELFF
TRBJ2-7	TRBV11-2	CASSFLTGQGPSSYEQYF
TRBJ2-7	TRBV5-6	CASSYEVGYEQYF
TRBJ1-1	TRBV9	CASSVDLAGTEAFF
TRBJ1-5	TRBV28	CASRRTENQPQHF
TRBJ1-2	TRBV7-9	CASSLARDRGWRGYTF
TRBJ2-3	TRBV9	CASSDGLAGDTDTQYF
TRBJ2-1	TRBV27	CASSPYWVGPDNEQFF
TRBJ2-7	TRBV27	CASSLSTSGSSYEQYF
TRBJ1-5	TRBV27	CASSSGGEPQHF
TRBJ1-5	TRBV29-1	CSVQKGTGSNQPQHF
TRBJ2-3	TRBV5-1	CASSLVPGDSQRYF